This paragraph reports one T cell receptor (beta chain). No antigen is known for it. This sample was included in a study of T cells expressing NK-cell markers. Study in general: From sorted CD3+CD56+NKG2C+, CD3+CD56+NKG2C- and CD3+CD56-NKG2C+ T cells came the TCR beta repertoires. Seven sequenced donors out of eight were HCMV-seropositive, one seronegative. Study-wide results and limits: In a few donors, dominant clonotypes made up about 25-60.1% of CD3+CD56-NKG2C+ cells.

The CDR3 covers 17 residues. Germline lookup yields CDR1 SGHRS and CDR2 YFSETQ. TCR beta cDNA was made by 5'RACE template switching with UMIs. TCRdb re-analyzed the 5' RACE reads; it lists each CDR3 protein once, without DNA. The table lists some 280,000 distinct CDR3 sequences. Sequencing was carried out using blood T cells: a sorted CD56 or NKG2C T cell subset, CD4+ or CD8+ T cells, or bulk PBMC T cells (not recorded which). V usage is TRBV5-1 and J usage is TRBJ2-3; TCRdb picks TRBD2, but there is no DNA to check that call. The TCR originated in a young man in good health. The CDR3: CASSLRWSGSFSDTQYF. The whole variable domain, remainder taken from reference TRBV5-1 and TRBJ2-3, is KAGVTQTPRYLIKTRGQQVTLSCSPISGHRSVSWYQQTPGQGLQFLFEYFSETQRNKGNFPGRFSGRQFSNSRSEMNVSTLELGDSALYLCASSLRWSGSFSDTQYFGPGTRLTVL.